Below, 28 T cell receptor beta chains from the same sample are listed, as sequenced in a study of T cells after yellow fever vaccination. TCRdb processed the 5' RACE reads anew with MiXCR; each CDR3 protein has one entry. The sample lists hundreds of thousands of distinct CDR3 sequences; roughly 14% were seen once. The sample in question was PBMCs, obtained on the day of the yellow fever booster vaccination. The receptors derive from a young man who received the YFV17D yellow fever vaccine.

This clonotype was detected only a few times. The chain recombines TRBV7-2 with TRBJ2-7, with 12 bases aligning to TRBD2. Per germline, CDR1 SGHTA and CDR2 FQGNSA. The CDR3 contains 13 residues. Trimming removed 10 bases from V and 6 bases from J; junction bases left unmatched: 7. The CDR3 here is CATSWTSGIEQYF. The DNA of the CDR3 is TGTGCCACCTCCTGGACTAGCGGGATCGAGCAGTACTTC.

The chain recombines TRBV18 with TRBJ2-3; TRBD2 is a possible D gene (6 bases). This CDR3 region has 20 residues. V shed 5 bases and J shed 5 bases, with 32 bases lying between them. Germline V gene data show CDR1 as KGHSH and CDR2 as LQKENI. The CDR3 coding sequence is TGTGCCAGCTCAGTACATATAGCGGAGGACTCTCTAATGTCAGGAGATACGCAGTATTTT. Translated: CASSVHIAEDSLMSGDTQYF.

This clonotype has just a few counts. The V gene is TRBV30, the J gene TRBJ2-2; D perhaps matches TRBD2 (5 bases). The CDR3 runs 15 residues. In germline, CDR1 is GTSNPN, CDR2 SVGIG (reference sequence). Trimming took off 1 base at V and 5 bases at J, with 14 bases between the two ends. CDR3 in DNA: TGTGCCTGGAGTGCAGAGGGAGTAGGTACCGGGGAGCTGTTTTTT. Protein: CAWSAEGVGTGELFF.

This clonotype was detected only a few times. This chain connects TRBV6-1 to TRBJ2-7; D is perhaps TRBD1 (6 bases). Germline V gene data show CDR1 as MNHNS and CDR2 as SASEGT. V lost 4 bases, J lost 2 bases, and 15 bases lay in between. This CDR3 is 15 amino acids long. The CDR3 region is CASSGPGQGTYEQYF. DNA of the CDR3: TGTGCCAGCAGTGGACCGGGACAAGGGACCTACGAGCAGTACTTC.

V is TRBV11-1 and J is TRBJ2-5, with unresolved D. Germline assignment: CDR1 SGHAT and CDR2 FQDESV (reference sequence). The CDR3 runs 13 residues. Trimming removed 3 bases from V and 1 base from J, with 6 bases in between. The CDR3 reads CASSFEIQETQYF. CDR3 nucleotide sequence: TGTGCCAGCAGCTTTGAGATCCAAGAGACCCAGTACTTC.

This clonotype has at least ten counts. The V gene is TRBV20-1, the J gene TRBJ2-3; weak D call: TRBD2 (6 bases). The CDR3 is 17 amino acids. V was trimmed by 0 bases and J by 3 bases, leaving 19 bases between them. CDR1 is DFQATT, CDR2 SNEGSKA, per germline (reference sequence). CDR3 in DNA: TGCAGTGCTAGAGATCTTTCCAGTCAGGGAGGTACAGATACGCAGTATTTT. It translates to CSARDLSSQGGTDTQYF.

The chain joins TRBV27 to TRBJ2-5, with D hard to call. The CDR3 extends over 15 amino acids. Trimming cost V 2 bases and J 3 bases, with 13 bases left between them. Germline CDR1 MNHEY, CDR2 SMNVEV (reference sequence). CDR3 DNA: TGTGCCAGCAGTTTAGTGGCACCTCAGGAAGAGACCCAGTACTTC. Residues: CASSLVAPQEETQYF.

The J gene is TRBJ2-1, the V gene TRBV7-2, with 9 positions matching TRBD2. Germline lookup yields CDR1 SGHTA and CDR2 FQGNSA. After removal of 3 bases from V and 8 bases from J, the junction contained 8 bases not matched to a gene. The CDR3 totals 15 residues. The chain's CDR3 is CASSFSGGWLYEQFF. The CDR3 nucleotides read TGTGCCAGCAGCTTTAGCGGGGGTTGGCTTTATGAGCAGTTCTTC.

The table lists this clonotype with a few counts. The rearrangement links TRBV9 to TRBJ2-1, with D hard to call. Trimming removed 7 bases at V and 8 bases at J, with 13 bases between. The germline gives CDR1 SGDLS, CDR2 YYNGEE. The CDR3 consists of 12 residues. CDR3: CASPKREHEQFF. CDR3 sequence (DNA): TGTGCCAGCCCTAAACGAGAGCATGAGCAGTTCTTC.

This clonotype was counted between two and nine times. The chain links TRBV7-2 to TRBJ2-4, with 8 positions matching TRBD2. This CDR3 has 16 residues. Germline V gives CDR1 SGHTA, CDR2 FQGNSA. V trimming: 1 base; J trimming: 4 bases; junction bases outside the gene matches: 6. CDR3 bases: TGTGCCAGCAGCTTAGATTCGGCTAGCGGGAAAAACATTCAGTACTTC. Residues: CASSLDSASGKNIQYF.

The chain uses TRBV28 and TRBJ2-7; 9 bases are a match to TRBD2. The germline V gene encodes CDR1 MDHEN and CDR2 SYDVKM. The CDR3 sequence is 15 residues long. The V and J ends lost 6 bases and 3 bases, in that order; junction bases with no gene match: 9. CDR3 coding DNA: TGTGCCAGCAGAAACCCGGGACTAGCTGTCTACGAGCAGTACTTC. Its protein product is CASRNPGLAVYEQYF.

This clonotype was recorded a few times. The V gene is TRBV29-1, the J gene TRBJ1-1, with TRBD1 as a possible D gene (6 bases). The germline gives CDR1 SQVTM, CDR2 ANQGSEA. Trimming took 6 bases from V and 9 from J, leaving 26 bases between them. The CDR3 totals 15 residues. The CDR3 protein is CSVLHEENRVRKAFF. CDR3 sequence (DNA): TGCAGCGTACTCCACGAAGAAAACAGGGTCCGGAAAGCTTTCTTT.

A few counts support this clonotype. The chain employs TRBV5-1 and TRBJ1-4; no definite D call. Trimming cost V 2 bases and J 6 bases, with 14 bases left between them. The CDR3 spans 15 residues. Looked up from germline, CDR1 is SGHRS and CDR2 is YFSETQ. The CDR3: CASSFGRSPHEKLFF. The CDR3 nucleotides read TGCGCCAGCAGCTTCGGGCGGAGCCCTCATGAAAAACTGTTTTTT.

This chain links TRBV4-3 with TRBJ2-7; 12 nucleotides line up with TRBD2. The CDR3 consists of 16 residues. Germline V lookup: CDR1 LGHNA, CDR2 YSLEER. The V segment lost 1 base and the J segment 5 bases; nucleotides outside the gene matches: 6. The DNA for the CDR3 is TGCGCCAGCAGCCAAGGACTAGCGGGAGAGTTTGACGAGCAGTACTTC. Amino acids: CASSQGLAGEFDEQYF.

This clonotype was counted a few times. The rearrangement links TRBV5-1 to TRBJ2-2, with 9 bases fitting TRBD2. The CDR3 totals 17 residues. The J segment lost 6 bases and the V segment lost 4 bases, leaving 13 bases of the junction unmatched. Germline lookup yields CDR1 SGHRS and CDR2 YFSETQ. Here the CDR3 reads CASSPQIAGETAGELFF. The CDR3 DNA is TGCGCCAGCAGCCCACAGATAGCGGGAGAGACGGCCGGGGAGCTGTTTTTT.

This chain connects TRBV15 to TRBJ2-7; D remains unclear. CDR1 LNHNV and CDR2 YYDKDF come from the germline V gene (reference sequence). CDR3 length: 13 amino acids. V was pared by 6 bases and J by 2 bases, with 11 bases between. CDR3 DNA: TGTGCCACCAGTGGACGTCTCACCTACGAGCAGTACTTC. This sequence encodes CATSGRLTYEQYF. Based on the CDR3 plus reference TRBV15 and TRBJ2-7, the full variable domain is DAMVIQNPRYQVTQFGKPVTLSCSQTLNHNVMYWYQQKSSQAPKLLFHYYDKDFNNEADTPDNFQSRRPNTSFCFLDIRSPGLGDTAMYLCATSGRLTYEQYFGPGTRLTVT.

This clonotype occurred a few times. The chain couples TRBV27 to TRBJ1-4; D possibly corresponds to TRBD1 (6 bases). Trimming pared 3 bases from V and 5 bases from J, leaving 16 bases between. CDR1 MNHEY and CDR2 SMNVEV come from the germline V gene (reference sequence). The CDR3 has 16 amino acids. The CDR3 here is CASSLVGGKKNEKLFF. DNA for the CDR3: TGTGCCAGCAGTTTGGTAGGGGGTAAAAAGAATGAAAAACTGTTTTTT.

The gene calls are TRBV7-3 and TRBJ2-2; 7 positions match TRBD1. The V segment lost 1 base and the J segment 0 bases; nucleotides outside the gene matches: 8. The CDR3 length is 18 residues. Germline CDR1 reads SGHTA; CDR2 reads FQGTGA. The CDR3 protein is CASSLNPRQGANTGELFF. CDR3 sequence (DNA): TGTGCCAGCAGCTTAAACCCCCGACAGGGAGCGAACACCGGGGAGCTGTTTTTT.

This clonotype was seen more than once but under ten times. The chain joins TRBV20-1 to TRBJ2-2; D gene unclear. The CDR3 length is 12 residues. V was pared by 5 bases and J by 6 bases, with 10 bases between. Germline loops: CDR1 DFQATT, CDR2 SNEGSKA (reference sequence). CDR3 DNA sequence: TGCAGTGCTTGGAAGAGTCCCGGGGAGCTGTTTTTT. Its translation: CSAWKSPGELFF.

This chain links TRBV14 with TRBJ2-4; maybe TRBD1 (5 bases). Trimming shortened V by 1 base and J by 8 bases, and 12 bases separated the two germline ends. The CDR3 is made up of 14 amino acids. CDR1 is SGHDN, CDR2 FVKESK, per germline. In DNA, the CDR3 is TGTGCCAGCAGCCAAGGAGCAGGGAAGTACATTCAGTACTTC. Encoded protein: CASSQGAGKYIQYF.

A few counts support this clonotype. V gene TRBV11-2 combines with J gene TRBJ2-1, with D unresolved. Germline V lookup: CDR1 SGHAT, CDR2 FQNNGV. The length of the CDR3 is 12 residues. V lost 3 bases, J lost 5 bases, and 5 bases lay in between. The CDR3 spells CASSFRNNEQFF. CDR3 nucleotide sequence: TGTGCCAGCAGCTTTAGGAACAATGAGCAGTTCTTC.

The rearrangement joins TRBV7-8 to TRBJ2-6; TRBD1 might be the D (6 bases). Per the germline V gene, CDR1 is SGHVS and CDR2 is FQNEAQ. V was trimmed by 6 bases and J by 0 bases, leaving 15 bases between them. This CDR3 has 17 amino acids. CDR3 loop: CASRKDRMTSGANVLTF. The CDR3, as DNA: TGTGCCAGCAGAAAGGACAGAATGACCTCTGGGGCCAACGTCCTGACTTTC.

This clonotype was picked up one time. The rearrangement joins TRBV12-3 or TRBV12-4 to TRBJ1-2, with a weak D call TRBD1 (6 bases). With 6 bases removed from V and 8 bases from J, the gap between germline ends came to 13 bases. The CDR3 extends over 12 amino acids. The CDR3 protein is CASRGAGVGYTF. CDR3 nucleotide sequence: TGTGCCAGCAGGGGAGCAGGGGTGGGCTACACCTTC.

This clonotype turned up a few times. The chain combines TRBV18 with TRBJ2-7, with D tentatively TRBD2 (5 bases). CDR1 and CDR2 (germline): KGHSH, LQKENI. This CDR3 comprises 14 residues. Trimming stripped 2 bases from V and 4 bases from J, with 12 bases between. The CDR3: CASSPSGSAYEQYF. In nucleotides, the CDR3 is TGTGCCAGCTCACCATCGGGGTCCGCTTACGAGCAGTACTTC.

This clonotype appeared a few times. The chain is built from TRBV5-5 and TRBJ1-2; D gene uncertain. CDR3 length: 14 amino acids. The V and J ends lost 6 bases and 4 bases respectively, with 16 bases between them. Germline lookup yields CDR1 SGHKS and CDR2 YYEKEE (reference sequence). CDR3 in amino acids: CASNRREMGYGYTF. CDR3 DNA sequence: TGTGCCAGCAACCGGAGAGAAATGGGCTATGGCTACACCTTC.

This clonotype showed up just a few times. CDR3 in DNA: TGTGCCAGCAGTTACTCGTTCTCGGATAAGCAGTACTTC. Its translation is CASSYSFSDKQYF. The V and J genes are TRBV6-5 and TRBJ2-7, with no clear D. V was trimmed by 0 bases and J by 8 bases, leaving 11 bases between them. The length of the CDR3 is 13 residues. From germline, CDR1 is MNHEY and CDR2 SVGAGI.

The chain carries TRBV28 and TRBJ2-1; no reliable D call. V was trimmed by 5 bases and J by 10 bases, leaving 12 bases between them. This CDR3 spans 12 amino acids. Looked up from germline, CDR1 is MDHEN and CDR2 is SYDVKM. The CDR3 region has the DNA TGTGCCAGCAGTCAGCTTAAGGAAGAGCAGTTCTTC. Residues: CASSQLKEEQFF. Filled out from reference TRBV28 and TRBJ2-1, the complete variable domain reads DVKVTQSSRYLVKRTGEKVFLECVQDMDHENMFWYRQDPGLGLRLIYFSYDVKMKEKGDIPEGYSVSREKKERFSLILESASTNQTSMYLCASSQLKEEQFFGPGTRLTVL.

This clonotype was detected only a few times. A read error may account for a junction end that differs from germline. V usage is TRBV11-2 and J usage is TRBJ2-3; TRBD2 aligns across 7 bases. This CDR3 has 11 residues. Germline values: CDR1 SGHAT, CDR2 FQNNGV. In DNA, the CDR3 is TGTGCCAGCAGGATATCGGGGGACTACAAGTTT. This encodes CASRISGDYKF.